The TCR beta chain under discussion was sequenced for a study of T cell repertoires in cytomegalovirus infection. Study in general: Evidence of both CMV infection and a matching HLA type came from public TCR beta signatures.

Notes on this clonotype: Its matching antigen is unknown.

TCRdb called the reads again in MiXCR, with one record for every CDR3 protein. The repertoire holds tens of thousands of distinct CDR3 sequences, with 20% to 25% as singletons. Broader study findings: CMV-specific HLA-C-restricted TCR beta clonotypes dominated the ex vivo response. Public TCR beta family frequency separated CMV-and-HLA carriers, including in an independent cohort.

Trimming pared 3 bases from V and 0 bases from J, leaving 9 bases between. The length of the CDR3 is 15 residues. The germline V gene has CDR1 SNHLY and CDR2 FYNNEI. Sequencing input: PBMCs, sequenced either directly or after in vitro stimulation (not recorded which). The receptor was isolated from a human donor in good health (CMV status not recorded). Some clones in this sample may be carry-over from other donors' samples. The J gene is TRBJ1-3, the V gene TRBV2; D unclear. CDR3 in amino acids: CASSEGSTSGNTIYF. DNA for the CDR3: TGTGCCAGCAGTGAGGGGTCCACCTCTGGAAACACCATATATTTT. Based on the CDR3 plus reference TRBV2 and TRBJ1-3, the full variable domain is EPEVTQTPSHQVTQMGQEVILRCVPISNHLYFYWYRQILGQKVEFLVSFYNNEISEKSEIFDDQFSVERPDGSNFTLKIRSTKLEDSAMYFCASSEGSTSGNTIYFGEGSWLTVV.